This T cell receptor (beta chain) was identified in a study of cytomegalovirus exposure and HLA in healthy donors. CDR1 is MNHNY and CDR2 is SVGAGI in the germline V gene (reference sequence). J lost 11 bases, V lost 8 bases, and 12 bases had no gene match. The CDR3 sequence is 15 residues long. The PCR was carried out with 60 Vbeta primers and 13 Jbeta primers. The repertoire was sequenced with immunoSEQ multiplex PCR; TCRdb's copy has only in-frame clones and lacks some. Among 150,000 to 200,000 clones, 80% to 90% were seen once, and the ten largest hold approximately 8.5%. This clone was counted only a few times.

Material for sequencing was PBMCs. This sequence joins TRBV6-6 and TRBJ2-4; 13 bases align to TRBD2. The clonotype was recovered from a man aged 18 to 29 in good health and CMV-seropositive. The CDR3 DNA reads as TGTGCCAGCGGTAGACTAGCGGGGGGCCCGACCGTTCAGTACTTC. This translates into CASGRLAGGPTVQYF.